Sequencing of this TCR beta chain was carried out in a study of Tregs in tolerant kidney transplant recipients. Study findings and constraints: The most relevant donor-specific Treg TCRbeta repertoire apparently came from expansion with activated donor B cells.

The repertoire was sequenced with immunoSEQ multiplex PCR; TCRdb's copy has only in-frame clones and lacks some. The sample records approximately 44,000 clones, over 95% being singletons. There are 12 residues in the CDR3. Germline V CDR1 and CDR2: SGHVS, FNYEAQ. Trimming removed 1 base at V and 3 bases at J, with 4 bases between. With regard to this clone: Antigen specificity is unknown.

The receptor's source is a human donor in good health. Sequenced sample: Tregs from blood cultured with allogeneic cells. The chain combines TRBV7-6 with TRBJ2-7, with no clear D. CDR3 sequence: CASSLGSYEQYF. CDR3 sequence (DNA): TGTGCCAGCAGCTTAGGCAGCTACGAGCAGTACTTC. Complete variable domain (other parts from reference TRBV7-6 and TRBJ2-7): GAGVSQSPRYKVTKRGQDVALRCDPISGHVSLYWYRQALGQGPEFLTYFNYEAQQDKSGLPNDRFSAERPEGSISTLTIQRTEQRDSAMYRCASSLGSYEQYFGPGTRLTVT.